This T cell receptor beta chain was captured in a study of T cell changes during pregnancy in multiple sclerosis. The repertoire was sequenced with immunoSEQ multiplex PCR; TCRdb's copy has only in-frame clones and lacks some. The sample holds about 54,000 clones, more than 90% seen once. The receptor comes from a female donor in good health, enrolled as a control in a pregnancy study. This sample comprised peripheral blood, obtained after pregnancy.

The CDR3 spells CASSPTDRAPYEQYF. DNA for the CDR3: TGCGCCAGCAGCCCAACGGACAGGGCGCCCTACGAGCAGTACTTC. The chain uses TRBV4-1 and TRBJ2-7; 8 positions match TRBD1. V trimming: 4 bases; J trimming: 2 bases; junction bases outside the gene matches: 7. Germline V gives CDR1 MGHRA, CDR2 YSYEKL. The CDR3 is made up of 15 amino acids.